Listed below are T cell receptor beta chains from one sample, sequenced in a study of beta chain features in type 1 diabetes. The table came from immunoSEQ multiplex PCR; TCRdb's copy has only in-frame clones and leaves some out. This sample carries 550,000 to 850,000 clones, 10% to 15% of them seen once, and the ten largest clones take 0.022%. The specimen sequenced was naive CD4+ T cells from blood. The receptor source for this set is a man between 18 and 29 years old with type 1 diabetes. Both conserved end residues are part of each CDR3. D genes are given only for firm matches. Clone size is given for some rows only: seen once, a few or many times, or a class if the clone is expanded.

D,J,size,V,DNA,CDR3
TRBD1,TRBJ1-2,.,TRBV6-5,TGTGCCAGCAGTAGAGGGACAGGGGGAGGCTATGGCTACACCTTC,CASSRGTGGGYGYTF
.,TRBJ2-1,few,TRBV7-9,TGTGCCAGCAGCGTACGGCAGGGGAATACCAATGAGCAGTTCTTC,CASSVRQGNTNEQFF
.,TRBJ1-2,.,TRBV5-1,TGCGCCAGCAGTAAGGACGGATCCGAGGGCTACACCTTC,CASSKDGSEGYTF
TRBD1,TRBJ1-1,.,TRBV7-9,TGTGCCAGCAGCCCGCCCGGACAGGGGTCAACTGAAGCTTTCTTT,CASSPPGQGSTEAFF
.,TRBJ2-4,.,TRBV7-2,TGTGCCAGCAGCTTAGCGGAGGTTATAAACATTCAGTACTTC,CASSLAEVINIQYF
TRBD1,TRBJ2-6,.,TRBV18,TGTGCCAGCTCACCCCCCGGGACAGGGGGTGCGAATAGGGCCAACGTCCTGACTTTC,CASSPPGTGGANRANVLTF
.,TRBJ2-5,.,TRBV7-9,TGTGCCAGCAGCTTAGACAGACAAGAGACCCAGTACTTC,CASSLDRQETQYF
.,TRBJ1-2,few,TRBV4-2,TGTGCCAGCAGCCAAGATCAGATTAGGGTAGGCTACACCTTC,CASSQDQIRVGYTF
TRBD1,TRBJ2-5,.,TRBV28,TGTGCCAGCAGACATGACAGGGGGCTAGAGACCCAGTACTTC,CASRHDRGLETQYF
.,TRBJ2-2,few,TRBV2,TGTGCCAGCGGGTTCGACATAGCGAACACCGGGGAGCTGTTTTTT,CASGFDIANTGELFF
TRBD2,TRBJ2-3,few,TRBV5-1,TGCGCCAGCAGCTTGGCCTCGCTCGGCGGGGGAGCAGATACGCAGTATTTT,CASSLASLGGGADTQYF
.,TRBJ2-6,.,TRBV2,TGTGCCAGAAGGGGTTCCGGGGCCAACGTCCTGACTTTC,CARRGSGANVLTF
.,TRBJ1-2,few,TRBV29-1,TGCAGCGTTGATCTGGGGAGGAGCGGCTACACCTTC,CSVDLGRSGYTF